This T cell receptor beta chain was identified during a study of shared clonotypes between healthy human individuals. Profiled with immunoSEQ multiplex PCR; TCRdb holds only in-frame clones, not every one. The repertoire has 400,000 to 500,000 clones, roughly four fifths of them found once; the top ten carry approximately 13%. The table lists this clone with a count of one. This CDR3 region has 15 residues. V was pared by 3 bases and J by 0 bases, with 3 bases of the junction left unmatched. Germline values: CDR1 MNHNY, CDR2 SVGAGI (reference sequence). The sample consisted of PBMCs. This sequence originates from a middle-aged woman in good health. Some clones in this sample may be carry-over from other donors' samples. V and J are TRBV6-6 and TRBJ1-2, with 8 positions matching TRBD1. The CDR3 protein is CASSYGQGTNYGYTF. The DNA of the CDR3 is TGTGCCAGCAGTTATGGACAGGGCACTAACTATGGCTACACCTTC.